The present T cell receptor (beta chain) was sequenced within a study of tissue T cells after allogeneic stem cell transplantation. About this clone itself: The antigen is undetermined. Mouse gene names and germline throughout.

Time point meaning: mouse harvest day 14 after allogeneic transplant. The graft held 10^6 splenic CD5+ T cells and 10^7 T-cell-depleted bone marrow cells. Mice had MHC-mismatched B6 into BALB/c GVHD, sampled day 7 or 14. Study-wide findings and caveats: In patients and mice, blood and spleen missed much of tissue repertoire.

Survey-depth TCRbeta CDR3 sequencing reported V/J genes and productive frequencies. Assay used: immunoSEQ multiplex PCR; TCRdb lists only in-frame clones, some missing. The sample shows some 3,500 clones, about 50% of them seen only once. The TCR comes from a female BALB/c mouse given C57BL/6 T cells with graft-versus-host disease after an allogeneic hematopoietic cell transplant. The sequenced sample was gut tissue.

CDR3 DNA, as far as it was read: TGTGCCAGCAGTTTCTTCACAGACACAGAAGTCTTC. It is translated as CASSFFTDTEVF. In full, the CDR3 is CASSFFTDTEVFF. The chain is built from TRBV14 and TRBJ1-1; no definite D call. The read ends 1 residue before the CDR3 terminus; that terminus is restored from the germline J gene. The CDR3 runs 13 residues. Germline CDR1 is SGHDT and CDR2 is FRDEAV. V lost 0 bases to trimming and J lost 3 bases, with 6 bases between them.